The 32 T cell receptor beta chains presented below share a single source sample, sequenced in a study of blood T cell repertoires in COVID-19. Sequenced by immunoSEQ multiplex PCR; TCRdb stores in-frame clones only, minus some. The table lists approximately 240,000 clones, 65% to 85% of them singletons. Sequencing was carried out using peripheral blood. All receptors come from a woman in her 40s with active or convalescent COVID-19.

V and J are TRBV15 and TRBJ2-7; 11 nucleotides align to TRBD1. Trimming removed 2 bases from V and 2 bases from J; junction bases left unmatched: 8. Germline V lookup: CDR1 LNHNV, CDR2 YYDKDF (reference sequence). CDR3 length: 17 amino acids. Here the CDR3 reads CATSRPLGQGGTYEQYF. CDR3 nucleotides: TGTGCCACCAGCAGACCCCTGGGACAGGGGGGCACCTACGAGCAGTACTTC.

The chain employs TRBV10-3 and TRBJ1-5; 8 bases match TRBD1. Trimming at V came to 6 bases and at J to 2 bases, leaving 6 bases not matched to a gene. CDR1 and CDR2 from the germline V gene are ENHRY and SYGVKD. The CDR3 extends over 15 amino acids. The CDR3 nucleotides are TGTGCCATCAGCGGGCAGGGGGCTGGCAATCAGCCCCAGCATTTT. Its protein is CAISGQGAGNQPQHF.

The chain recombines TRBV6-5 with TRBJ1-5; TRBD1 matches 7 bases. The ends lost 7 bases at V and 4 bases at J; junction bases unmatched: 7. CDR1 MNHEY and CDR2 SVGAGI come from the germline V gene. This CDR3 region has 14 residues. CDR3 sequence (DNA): TGTGCCAGCAATACGGCAGGGGGGAATCAGCCCCAGCATTTT. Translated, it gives CASNTAGGNQPQHF.

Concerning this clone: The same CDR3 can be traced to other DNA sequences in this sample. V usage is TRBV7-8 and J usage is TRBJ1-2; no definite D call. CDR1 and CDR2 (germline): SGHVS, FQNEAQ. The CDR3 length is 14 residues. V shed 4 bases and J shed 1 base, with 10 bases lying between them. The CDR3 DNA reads TGTGCCAGCAGCTCCCGGAGAGATAACTATGGCTACACCTTC. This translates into CASSSRRDNYGYTF.

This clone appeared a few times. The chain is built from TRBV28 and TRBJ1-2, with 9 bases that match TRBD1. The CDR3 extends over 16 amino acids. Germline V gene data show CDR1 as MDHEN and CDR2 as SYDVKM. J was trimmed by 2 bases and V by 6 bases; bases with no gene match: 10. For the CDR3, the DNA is TGTGCCAGCAGCCTTCAAACCGGGACAGGGAACTATGGCTACACCTTC. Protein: CASSLQTGTGNYGYTF.

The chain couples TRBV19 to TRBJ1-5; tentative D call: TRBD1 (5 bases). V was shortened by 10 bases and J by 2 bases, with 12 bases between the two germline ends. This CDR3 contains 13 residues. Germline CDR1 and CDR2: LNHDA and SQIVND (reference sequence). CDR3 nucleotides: TGTGCCACCTTGCGGGACGGCAATCAGCCCCAGCATTTT. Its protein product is CATLRDGNQPQHF.

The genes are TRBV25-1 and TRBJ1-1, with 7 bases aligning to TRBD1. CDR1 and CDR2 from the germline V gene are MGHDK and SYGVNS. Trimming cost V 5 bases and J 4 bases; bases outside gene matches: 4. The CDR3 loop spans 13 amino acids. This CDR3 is CASSFYRGTEAFF. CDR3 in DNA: TGTGCCAGCAGTTTTTACAGGGGCACTGAAGCTTTCTTT.

The CDR3 loop reads CASSLEGGHTLFF. For the CDR3, the DNA is TGTGCCAGCAGCTTAGAAGGAGGTCATACACTGTTTTTT. The chain recombines TRBV7-9 with TRBJ1-4; no firm D call. This CDR3 region has 13 residues. Germline V gene data show CDR1 as SEHNR and CDR2 as FQNEAQ (reference sequence). Trimming cost V 1 base and J 13 bases, with 13 bases left between them.

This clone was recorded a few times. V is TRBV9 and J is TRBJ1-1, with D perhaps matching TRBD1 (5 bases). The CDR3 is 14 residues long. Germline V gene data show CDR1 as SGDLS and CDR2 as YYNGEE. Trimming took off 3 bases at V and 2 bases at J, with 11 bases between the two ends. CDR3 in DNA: TGTGCCAGCAGCGCCTCGACAGCTAACACTGAAGCTTTCTTT. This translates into CASSASTANTEAFF.

The CDR3 nucleotides are TGTGCCAGCTCACCTGGAGGGGGGGGCGAGGAGCAGTACGTC. Translating gives CASSPGGGGEEQYV. The chain joins TRBV18 to TRBJ2-7; D is possibly TRBD2 (7 bases). Germline assignment: CDR1 KGHSH and CDR2 LQKENI. The CDR3 is 14 amino acids. V was pared by 3 bases and J by 7 bases, with 16 bases between.

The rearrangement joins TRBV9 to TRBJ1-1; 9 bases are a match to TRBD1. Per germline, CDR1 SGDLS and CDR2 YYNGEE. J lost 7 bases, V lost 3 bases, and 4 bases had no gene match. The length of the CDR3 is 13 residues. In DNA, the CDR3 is TGTGCCAGCAGCGCGGGGACAGGGTTTGAAGCTTTCTTT. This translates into CASSAGTGFEAFF.

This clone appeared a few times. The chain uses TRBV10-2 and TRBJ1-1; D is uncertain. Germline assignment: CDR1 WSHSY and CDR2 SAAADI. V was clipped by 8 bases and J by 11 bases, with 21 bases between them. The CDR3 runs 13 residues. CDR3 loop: CASRGNNGEDAFF. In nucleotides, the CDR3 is TGCGCCAGCCGAGGGAACAATGGAGAGGATGCTTTCTTT.

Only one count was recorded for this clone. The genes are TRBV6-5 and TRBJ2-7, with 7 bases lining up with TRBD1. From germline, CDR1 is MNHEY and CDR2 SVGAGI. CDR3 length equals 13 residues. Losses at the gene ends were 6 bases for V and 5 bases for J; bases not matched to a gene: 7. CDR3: CASRNLGGDEQYV. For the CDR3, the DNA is TGTGCCAGCAGGAACCTAGGGGGCGACGAGCAGTACGTC.

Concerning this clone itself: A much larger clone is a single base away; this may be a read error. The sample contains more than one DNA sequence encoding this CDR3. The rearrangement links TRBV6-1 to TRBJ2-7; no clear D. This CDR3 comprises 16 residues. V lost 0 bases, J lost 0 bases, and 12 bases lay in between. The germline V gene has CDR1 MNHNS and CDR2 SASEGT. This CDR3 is CASSEASVASSYEQYF. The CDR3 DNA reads TGTGCCAGCAGTGAAGCGTCGGTAGCCAGCTCCTACGAGCAGTACTTC.

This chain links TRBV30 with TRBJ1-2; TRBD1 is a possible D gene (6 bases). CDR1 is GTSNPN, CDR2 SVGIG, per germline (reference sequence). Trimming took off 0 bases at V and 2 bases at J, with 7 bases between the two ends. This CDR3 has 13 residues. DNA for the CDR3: TGTGCCTGGAGTGTGGGGGCCAACTATGGCTACACCTTC. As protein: CAWSVGANYGYTF.

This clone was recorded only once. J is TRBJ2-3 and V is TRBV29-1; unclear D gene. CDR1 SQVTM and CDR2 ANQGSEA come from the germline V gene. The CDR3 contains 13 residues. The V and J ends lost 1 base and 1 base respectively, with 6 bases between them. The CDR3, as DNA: TGCAGCGTTGAAGTTGTAGGCACAGATACGCAGTATTTT. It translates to CSVEVVGTDTQYF.

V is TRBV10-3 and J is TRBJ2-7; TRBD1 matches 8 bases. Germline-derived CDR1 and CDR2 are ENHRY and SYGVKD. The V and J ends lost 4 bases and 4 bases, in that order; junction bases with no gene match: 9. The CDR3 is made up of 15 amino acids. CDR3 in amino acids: CAISAGSGGSYEQYF. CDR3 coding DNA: TGTGCCATCAGTGCTGGGTCAGGGGGCTCTTACGAGCAGTACTTC.

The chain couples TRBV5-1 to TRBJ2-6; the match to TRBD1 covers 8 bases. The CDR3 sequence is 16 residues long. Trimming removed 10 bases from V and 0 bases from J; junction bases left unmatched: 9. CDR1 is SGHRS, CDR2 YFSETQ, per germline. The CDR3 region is CASRSQGGSGANVLTF. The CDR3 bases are TGCGCCTCCAGATCACAGGGGGGCTCTGGGGCCAACGTCCTGACTTTC.

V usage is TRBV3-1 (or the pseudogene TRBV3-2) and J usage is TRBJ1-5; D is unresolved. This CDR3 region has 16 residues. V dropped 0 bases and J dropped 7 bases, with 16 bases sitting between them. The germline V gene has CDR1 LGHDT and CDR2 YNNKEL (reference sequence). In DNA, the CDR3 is TGTGCCAGCAGCCAAGAGCTACTGAGTTCCGGGCAGCCCCAGCATTTT. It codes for CASSQELLSSGQPQHF.

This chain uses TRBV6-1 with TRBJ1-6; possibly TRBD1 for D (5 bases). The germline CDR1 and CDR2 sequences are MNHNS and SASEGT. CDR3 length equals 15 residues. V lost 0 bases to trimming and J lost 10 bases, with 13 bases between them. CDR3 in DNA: TGTGCCAGCAGTGAAGCGGTGCAGGGAAGGTCACCCCTCCACTTT. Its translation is CASSEAVQGRSPLHF.

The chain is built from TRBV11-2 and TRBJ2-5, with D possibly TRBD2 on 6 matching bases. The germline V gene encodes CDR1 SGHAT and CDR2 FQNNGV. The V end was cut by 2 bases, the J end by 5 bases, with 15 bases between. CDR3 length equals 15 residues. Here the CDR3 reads CASSLRGASRETQYF. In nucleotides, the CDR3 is TGTGCCAGCAGCTTACGCGGGGCCTCTCGGGAGACCCAGTACTTC. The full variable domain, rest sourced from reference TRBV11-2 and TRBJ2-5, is EAGVAQSPRYKIIEKRQSVAFWCNPISGHATLYWYQQILGQGPKLLIQFQNNGVVDDSQLPKDRFSAERLKGVDSTLKIQPAKLEDSAVYLCASSLRGASRETQYFGPGTRLLVL.

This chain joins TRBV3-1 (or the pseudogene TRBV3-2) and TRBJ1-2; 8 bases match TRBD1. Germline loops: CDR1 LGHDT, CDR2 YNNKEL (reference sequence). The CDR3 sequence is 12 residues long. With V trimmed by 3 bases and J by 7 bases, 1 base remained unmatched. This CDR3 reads CASSHGQGGYTF. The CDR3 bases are TGTGCCAGCAGCCATGGACAGGGTGGCTACACCTTC.

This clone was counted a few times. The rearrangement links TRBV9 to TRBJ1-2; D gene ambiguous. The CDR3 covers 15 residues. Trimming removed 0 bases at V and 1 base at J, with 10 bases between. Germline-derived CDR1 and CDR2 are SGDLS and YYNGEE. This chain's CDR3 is CASSVGARDNYGYTF. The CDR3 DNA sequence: TGTGCCAGCAGCGTAGGTGCCCGCGATAACTATGGCTACACCTTC.

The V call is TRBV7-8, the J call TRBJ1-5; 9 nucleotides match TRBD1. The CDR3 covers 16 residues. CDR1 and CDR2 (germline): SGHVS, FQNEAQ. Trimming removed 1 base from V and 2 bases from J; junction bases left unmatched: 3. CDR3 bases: TGTGCCAGCAGCTTAGTTGGGGACAGGGGCAATCAGCCCCAGCATTTT. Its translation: CASSLVGDRGNQPQHF.

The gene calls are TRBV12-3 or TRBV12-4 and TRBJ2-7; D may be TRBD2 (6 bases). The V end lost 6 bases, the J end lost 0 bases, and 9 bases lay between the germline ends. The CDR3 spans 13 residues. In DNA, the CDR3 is TGTGCCAGCAGGGGGGGTTTCTCCTACGAGCAGTACGTC. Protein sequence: CASRGGFSYEQYV.

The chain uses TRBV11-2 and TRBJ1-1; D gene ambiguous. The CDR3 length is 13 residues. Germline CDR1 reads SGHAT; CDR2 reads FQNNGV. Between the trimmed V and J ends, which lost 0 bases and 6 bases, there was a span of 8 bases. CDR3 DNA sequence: TGTGCCAGCAGCTTAGATCGGAGGGCTGAAGCTTTCTTT. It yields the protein CASSLDRRAEAFF.

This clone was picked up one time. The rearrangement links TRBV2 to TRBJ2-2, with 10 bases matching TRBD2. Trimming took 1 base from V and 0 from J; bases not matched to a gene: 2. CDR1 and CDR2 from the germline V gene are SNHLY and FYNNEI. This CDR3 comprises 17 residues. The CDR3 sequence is CASSEGGLAANTGELFF. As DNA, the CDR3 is TGTGCCAGCAGTGAAGGTGGACTAGCGGCGAACACCGGGGAGCTGTTTTTT.

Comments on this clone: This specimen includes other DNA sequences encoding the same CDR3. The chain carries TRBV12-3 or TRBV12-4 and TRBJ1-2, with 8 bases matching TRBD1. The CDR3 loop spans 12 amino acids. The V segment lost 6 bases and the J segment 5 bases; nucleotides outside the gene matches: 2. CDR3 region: CASSGTGYGYTF. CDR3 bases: TGTGCCAGCAGCGGGACAGGTTATGGCTACACCTTC.

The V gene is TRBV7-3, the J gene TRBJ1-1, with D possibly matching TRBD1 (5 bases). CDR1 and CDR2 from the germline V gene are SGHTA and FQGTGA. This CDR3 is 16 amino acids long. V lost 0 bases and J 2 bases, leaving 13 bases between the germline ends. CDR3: CASSLTPGRENTEAFF. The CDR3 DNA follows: TGTGCCAGCAGCTTAACTCCAGGGCGGGAAAACACTGAAGCTTTCTTT.

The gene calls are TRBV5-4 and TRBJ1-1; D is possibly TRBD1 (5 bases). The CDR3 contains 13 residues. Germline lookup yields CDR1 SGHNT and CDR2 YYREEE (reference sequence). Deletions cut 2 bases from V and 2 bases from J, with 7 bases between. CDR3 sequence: CASSLGHNTEAFF. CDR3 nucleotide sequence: TGTGCCAGCAGCTTAGGACACAACACTGAAGCTTTCTTT.

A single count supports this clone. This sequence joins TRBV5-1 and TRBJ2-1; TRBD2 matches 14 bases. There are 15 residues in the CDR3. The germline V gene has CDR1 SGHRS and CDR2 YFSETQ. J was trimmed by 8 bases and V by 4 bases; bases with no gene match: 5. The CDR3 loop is CASSGTSGGVDEQFF. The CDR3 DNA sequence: TGCGCCAGCAGCGGGACTAGCGGGGGAGTCGATGAGCAGTTCTTC.

DNA for the CDR3: TGTGCCAGCAGCGGAGGCACAGGGGTGGGTGAGCAGTACTTC. Translation gives CASSGGTGVGEQYF. The chain recombines TRBV13 with TRBJ2-7, with TRBD1 identical over 7 bases. Germline CDR1 and CDR2: PRHDT and FYEKMQ (reference sequence). V was clipped by 5 bases and J by 7 bases; unmatched bases: 11. The CDR3 is 14 amino acids.